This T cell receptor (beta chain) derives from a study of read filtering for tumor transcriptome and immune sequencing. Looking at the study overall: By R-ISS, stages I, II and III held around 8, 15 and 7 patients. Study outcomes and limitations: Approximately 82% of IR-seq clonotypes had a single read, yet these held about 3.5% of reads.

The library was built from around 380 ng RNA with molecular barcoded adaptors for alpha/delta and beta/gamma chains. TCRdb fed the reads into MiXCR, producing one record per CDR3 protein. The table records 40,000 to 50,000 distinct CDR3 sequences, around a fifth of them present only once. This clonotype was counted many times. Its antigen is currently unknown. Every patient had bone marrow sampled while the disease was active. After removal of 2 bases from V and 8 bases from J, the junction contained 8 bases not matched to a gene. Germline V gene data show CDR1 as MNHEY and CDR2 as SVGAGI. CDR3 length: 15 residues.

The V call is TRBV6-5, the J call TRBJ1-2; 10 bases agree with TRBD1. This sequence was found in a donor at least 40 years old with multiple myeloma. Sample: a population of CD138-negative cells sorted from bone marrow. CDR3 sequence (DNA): TGTGCCAGCAGTTACGACCCCGGACAGGGGGACGGCTACACCTTC. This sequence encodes CASSYDPGQGDGYTF.